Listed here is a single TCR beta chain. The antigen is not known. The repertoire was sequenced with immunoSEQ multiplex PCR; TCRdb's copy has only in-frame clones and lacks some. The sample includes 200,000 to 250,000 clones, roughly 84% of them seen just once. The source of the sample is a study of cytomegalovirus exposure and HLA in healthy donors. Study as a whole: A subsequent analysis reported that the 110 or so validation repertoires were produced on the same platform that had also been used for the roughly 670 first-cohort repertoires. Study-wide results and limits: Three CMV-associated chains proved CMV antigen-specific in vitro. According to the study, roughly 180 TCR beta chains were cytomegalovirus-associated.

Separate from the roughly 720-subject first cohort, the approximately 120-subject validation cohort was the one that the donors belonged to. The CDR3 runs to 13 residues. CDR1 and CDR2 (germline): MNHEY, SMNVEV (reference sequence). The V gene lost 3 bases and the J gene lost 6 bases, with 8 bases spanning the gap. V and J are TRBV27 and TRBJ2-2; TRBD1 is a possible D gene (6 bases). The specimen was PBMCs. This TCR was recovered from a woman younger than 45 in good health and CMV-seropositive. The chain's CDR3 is CASSFWGPGELFF. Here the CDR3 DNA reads TGTGCCAGCAGTTTTTGGGGGCCCGGGGAGCTGTTTTTT.